This T cell receptor (beta chain) emerged from a study of T cell responses to AZD1222 COVID-19 vaccine. General study findings and limits: Repertoires were collected only later (after the peak T cell response had occurred).

CDR3 length: 16 amino acids. Germline V gives CDR1 SGHRS, CDR2 YFSETQ. The V gene end was trimmed by 4 bases and the J gene end by 0 bases; junction bases not matched to a gene: 5. This clone was seen only once. What it recognizes is unknown. TCRdb keeps only in-frame clones here, not all; method: immunoSEQ multiplex PCR. The data hold approximately 64,000 clones, with 84% observed a single time. The chain carries TRBV5-1 and TRBJ1-3; 9 bases agree with TRBD1. This TCR derives from an adult in good health. Sequences were derived from peripheral blood, sampled on day 0 of AZD1222 vaccination. The CDR3 reads CASSASGQGSGNTIYF. DNA of the CDR3: TGCGCCAGCAGCGCCTCGGGACAGGGCTCTGGAAACACCATATATTTT.